These T cell receptor beta chains were read from a single sample in a study of blood T cell repertoires in COVID-19. Sequenced by immunoSEQ multiplex PCR; TCRdb stores in-frame clones only, minus some. There are roughly 240,000 clones in the sample; about 83% occur only once, and over 2% lies in the top ten. Sequenced material: PBMCs or T cells enriched from blood (not recorded which). These receptors all stem from a woman in her fifties or sixties who had recovered from COVID-19. CDR3s include the opening cysteine and the closing phenylalanine or tryptophan. D genes are given only for firm matches. Clone size, where shown, is once, few, many, or a class for clones that have expanded.

abundance	v_gene	d_gene	j_gene	CDR3nt	CDR3aa
once	TRBV9	TRBD1	TRBJ1-2	TGTGCCAGCAGCAAGAGACAGGGGAGACCTGGTGGCTACACCTTC	CASSKRQGRPGGYTF
NA	TRBV12-5	TRBD1	TRBJ1-2	TGTGCTAGTGGTCCCTCGGGACAGGGGGCGCGGGGCTACACCTTC	CASGPSGQGARGYTF
NA	TRBV13	NA	TRBJ1-1	TGTGCCAGCAGCAGATACAGCTTGAACACTGAAGCTTTCTTT	CASSRYSLNTEAFF
NA	TRBV4-3	NA	TRBJ1-2	TGCGCCAGCAGCCAAGATCCCCCTACCTATGGCTACACCTTC	CASSQDPPTYGYTF
NA	TRBV30	TRBD1	TRBJ2-5	TGTGCCTGGAGTGCAGGACAGGGGCCCCAAGAGACCCAGTACTTC	CAWSAGQGPQETQYF
NA	TRBV7-8	TRBD1	TRBJ2-7	TGTGCCAGCAGCCCGTCTAGGGACAGTTCCTACGAGCAGTACTTC	CASSPSRDSSYEQYF
NA	TRBV28	TRBD1	TRBJ1-5	TGTGCCAGCAGAGGAGACAGGGTCGGGGGCCAGCCCCAGCATTTT	CASRGDRVGGQPQHF
NA	TRBV2	TRBD1	TRBJ1-5	TGTGCCAGCAGTGGACAGGGGCCTCGCAATCAGCCCCAGCATTTT	CASSGQGPRNQPQHF
NA	TRBV28	TRBD1	TRBJ1-5	TGTGCCAGCAGTTTTTCGGGACAGGGGCCTCAGCCCCAGCATTTT	CASSFSGQGPQPQHF
NA	TRBV29-1	TRBD1	TRBJ2-5	TGCAGCGGATCGGACAGGGGGCTTGAGACCCAGTACTTC	CSGSDRGLETQYF
NA	TRBV28	TRBD1	TRBJ2-7	TGTGCCAGCAGTTTACCCACGTCCCGCCGACAGGGCTACGAGCAGTACTTC	CASSLPTSRRQGYEQYF
NA	TRBV5-6	TRBD1	TRBJ1-1	TGTGCCAGCAGCATCGGGACAGGGTGGGGCACTGAAGCTTTCTTT	CASSIGTGWGTEAFF
NA	TRBV4-1	NA	TRBJ2-7	TGCGCCAGCAGCCAAGGGGACACCGAGGGGTATTACGAGCAGTACTTC	CASSQGDTEGYYEQYF
NA	TRBV4-3	TRBD1	TRBJ1-4	TGCGCCAGCAGCCAAGAAGGGGGCGGAACTAATGAAAAACTGTTTTTT	CASSQEGGGTNEKLFF
NA	TRBV9	TRBD1	TRBJ1-2	TGTGCCAGCAGCGTAGGGGGACAGGGGTTGTATGGCTACACCTTC	CASSVGGQGLYGYTF
NA	TRBV15	NA	TRBJ2-3	TGTGCCACCAGCAGAGATAGAGGGGATACGCAGTATTTT	CATSRDRGDTQYF
NA	TRBV24-1	TRBD2	TRBJ2-3	TGTGCCACCAGTACCCTAGCGGGAGGTACAGATACGCAGTATTTT	CATSTLAGGTDTQYF
few	TRBV5-6	NA	TRBJ1-1	TGTGCCAGCAGCTTGGCTGCCGGCACTGAAGCTTTCTTT	CASSLAAGTEAFF
NA	TRBV30	NA	TRBJ2-7	TGTGCCTGGAGTGTAAGAGGGCAGGCGAGGGACTTC	CAWSVRGQARDF
NA	TRBV7-9	NA	TRBJ2-1	TGTGCCAGCAGCTCGGACACCGGTGAGCAGTTCTTC	CASSSDTGEQFF
NA	TRBV19	TRBD1	TRBJ1-2	TGTGCCAGTAGTTTAACCGGGACAGCGAATAGCGGCTACACCTTC	CASSLTGTANSGYTF
NA	TRBV30	TRBD1	TRBJ1-4	TGTGCCTGGAGTCACAGGGGGCGCGGGTTTAATGAAAAACTGTTTTTT	CAWSHRGRGFNEKLFF
NA	TRBV7-8	NA	TRBJ2-5	NA	CASSPRWGVGADF
NA	TRBV5-5	TRBD1	TRBJ1-2	TGTGCCAGCACCAGGGGGCTTCTCTATGGCTACACCTTC	CASTRGLLYGYTF
NA	TRBV21-1	NA	TRBJ2-4	TGTGCCAGCACCGAACTAGCGGCAATAACCAAAAACATTCAGTACTTC	CASTELAAITKNIQYF
NA	TRBV29-1	TRBD1	TRBJ1-2	TGCAGCGTGACAGGGGGGACTAACTATGGCTACACCTTC	CSVTGGTNYGYTF
many	TRBV18	NA	TRBJ1-5	TGTGCCAGCTCACCGGTGGGTGGAGGCAATCAGCCCCAGCATTTT	CASSPVGGGNQPQHF
NA	TRBV7-3	NA	TRBJ2-1	TGTGCCAGCAGCTTAATCCCGGCGGCCCAATACGAGCAGTTCTTC	CASSLIPAAQYEQFF
NA	TRBV6-5	TRBD1	TRBJ1-1	TGTGCCAGTCGACAGGGAACGAACACTGAAGCTTTCTTT	CASRQGTNTEAFF
NA	TRBV7-8	TRBD2	TRBJ2-4	TGTGCCAGCAGCCACGGGAGGGGAGCCAAAAACATTCAGTACTTC	CASSHGRGAKNIQYF
NA	TRBV5-5	NA	TRBJ1-3	TGTGCCAGCAGCCGTCAGGGAAACACCATATATTTT	CASSRQGNTIYF
NA	TRBV19	TRBD2	TRBJ2-5	TGTGCCAGTAGTTCGACTAGCGGGGGAAAGACCCAGTACTTC	CASSSTSGGKTQYF
NA	TRBV12-5	NA	TRBJ2-7	TGTGCTAGCGGAAGGGGGACCCCCTACGAGCAGTACTTC	CASGRGTPYEQYF
NA	TRBV7-3	TRBD1	TRBJ2-2	TGTGCCAGCAGCCCACAACCCTTTAAGACAGGGCAGAACACCGGGGAGCTGTTTTTT	CASSPQPFKTGQNTGELFF
NA	TRBV19	NA	TRBJ1-5	TGTTCCAGTAGTATGGGTGGGAGGGGCGGCAATCAGCCCCAGCATTTT	CSSSMGGRGGNQPQHF
many	TRBV6-5	TRBD1	TRBJ1-6	TGTGCCAGCAGGAAGACAGGGGCTAATTCACCCCTCCACTTT	CASRKTGANSPLHF
NA	TRBV9	TRBD2	TRBJ2-1	TGTGCCAGCAGCGTAGCGCCTAGCGGGGGGTACAATGAGCAGTTCTTC	CASSVAPSGGYNEQFF